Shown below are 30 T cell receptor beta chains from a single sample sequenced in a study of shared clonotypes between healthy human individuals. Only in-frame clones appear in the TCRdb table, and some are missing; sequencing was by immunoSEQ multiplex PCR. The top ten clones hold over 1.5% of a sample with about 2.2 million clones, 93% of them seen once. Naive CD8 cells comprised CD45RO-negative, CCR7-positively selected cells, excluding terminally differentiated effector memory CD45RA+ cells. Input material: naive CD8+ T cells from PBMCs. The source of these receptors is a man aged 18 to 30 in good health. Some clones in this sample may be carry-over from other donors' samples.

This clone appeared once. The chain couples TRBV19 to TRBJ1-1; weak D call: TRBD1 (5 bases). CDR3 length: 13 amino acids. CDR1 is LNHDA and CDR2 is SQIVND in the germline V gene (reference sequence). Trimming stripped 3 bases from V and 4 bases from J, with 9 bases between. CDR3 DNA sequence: TGTGCCAGTAGTATGTACGGGGGCACTGAAGCTTTCTTT. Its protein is CASSMYGGTEAFF.

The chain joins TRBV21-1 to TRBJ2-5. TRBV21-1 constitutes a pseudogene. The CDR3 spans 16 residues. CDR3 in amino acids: CASSKRRQGGQETQYF. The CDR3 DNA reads TGTGCCAGCAGCAAAAGGAGGCAGGGTGGTCAAGAGACCCAGTACTTC.

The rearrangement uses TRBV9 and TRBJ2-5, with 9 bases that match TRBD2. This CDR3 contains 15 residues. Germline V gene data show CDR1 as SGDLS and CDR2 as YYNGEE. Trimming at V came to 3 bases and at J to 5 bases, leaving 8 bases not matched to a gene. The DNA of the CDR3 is TGTGCCAGCAGCGCGGGACTAGCTAACCGGGAGACCCAGTACTTC. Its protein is CASSAGLANRETQYF.

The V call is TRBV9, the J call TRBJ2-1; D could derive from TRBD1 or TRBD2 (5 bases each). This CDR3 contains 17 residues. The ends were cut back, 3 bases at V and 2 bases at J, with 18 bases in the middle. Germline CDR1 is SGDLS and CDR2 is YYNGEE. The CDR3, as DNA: TGTGCCAGCAGCGAGGGGAGCGGCCTCAATCCCTACAATGAGCAGTTCTTC. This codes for CASSEGSGLNPYNEQFF.

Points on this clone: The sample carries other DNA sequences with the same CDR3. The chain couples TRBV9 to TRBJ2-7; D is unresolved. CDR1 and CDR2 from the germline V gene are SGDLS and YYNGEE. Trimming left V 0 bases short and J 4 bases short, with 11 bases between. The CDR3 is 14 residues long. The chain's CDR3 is CASSVVPGTYEQYF. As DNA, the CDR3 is TGTGCCAGCAGCGTAGTCCCAGGAACTTACGAGCAGTACTTC.

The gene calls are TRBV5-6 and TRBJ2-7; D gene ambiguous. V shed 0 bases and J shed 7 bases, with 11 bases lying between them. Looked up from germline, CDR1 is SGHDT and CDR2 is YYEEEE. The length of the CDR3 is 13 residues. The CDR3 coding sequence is TGTGCCAGCAGCTTGGACTTGAAGGGAGAGCAGTACTTC. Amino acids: CASSLDLKGEQYF.

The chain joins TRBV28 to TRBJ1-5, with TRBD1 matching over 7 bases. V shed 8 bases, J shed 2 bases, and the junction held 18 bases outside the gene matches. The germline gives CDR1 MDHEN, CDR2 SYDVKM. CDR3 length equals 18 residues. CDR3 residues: CASQTTRGSRLGNQPQHF. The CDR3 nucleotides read TGTGCCAGCCAAACAACCAGGGGGAGTCGTCTAGGCAATCAGCCCCAGCATTTT.

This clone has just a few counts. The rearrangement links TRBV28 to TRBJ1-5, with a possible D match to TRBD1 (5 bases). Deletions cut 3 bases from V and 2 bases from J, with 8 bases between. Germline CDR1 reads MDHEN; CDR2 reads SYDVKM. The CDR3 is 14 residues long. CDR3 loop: CASSLKGRNQPQHF. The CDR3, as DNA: TGTGCCAGCAGTTTGAAGGGACGCAATCAGCCCCAGCATTTT.

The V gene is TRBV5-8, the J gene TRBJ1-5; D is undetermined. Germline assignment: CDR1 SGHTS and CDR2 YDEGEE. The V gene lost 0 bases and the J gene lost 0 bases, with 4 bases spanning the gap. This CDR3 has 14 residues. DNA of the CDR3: TGTGCCAGCAGCTTGGCAAGTAGCAATCAGCCCCAGCATTTT. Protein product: CASSLASSNQPQHF. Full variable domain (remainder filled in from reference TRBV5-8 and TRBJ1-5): EAGVTQSPTHLIKTRGQQATLRCSPISGHTSVYWYQQALGLGLQFLLWYDEGEERNRGNFPPRFSGRQFPNYSSELNVNALELEDSALYLCASSLASSNQPQHFGDGTRLSIL.

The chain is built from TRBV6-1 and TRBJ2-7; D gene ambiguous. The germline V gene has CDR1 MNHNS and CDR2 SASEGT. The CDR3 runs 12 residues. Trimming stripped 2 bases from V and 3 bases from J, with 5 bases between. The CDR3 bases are TGTGCCAGCAGTGAAACCAGCTACGAGCAGTACTTC. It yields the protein CASSETSYEQYF.

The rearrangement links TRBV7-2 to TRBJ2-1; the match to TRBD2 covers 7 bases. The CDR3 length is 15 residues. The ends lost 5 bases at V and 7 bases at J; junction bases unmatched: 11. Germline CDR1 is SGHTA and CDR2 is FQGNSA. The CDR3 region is CASSPGLDWGNEQFF. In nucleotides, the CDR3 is TGTGCCAGCAGCCCCGGACTAGATTGGGGTAATGAGCAGTTCTTC.

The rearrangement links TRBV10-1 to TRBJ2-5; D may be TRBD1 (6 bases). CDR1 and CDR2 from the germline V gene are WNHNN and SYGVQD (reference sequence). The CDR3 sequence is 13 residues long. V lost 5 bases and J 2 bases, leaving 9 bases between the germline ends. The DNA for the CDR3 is TGCGCCAGCAGTCCCGACAGGCAAGAGACCCAGTACTTC. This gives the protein CASSPDRQETQYF.

The CDR3 DNA is TGTGCCAGCAGCCCTGCTCTCGAGCAGTACTTC. It codes for CASSPALEQYF. V usage is TRBV7-9 and J usage is TRBJ2-7; D not resolved. V was pared by 5 bases and J by 6 bases, with 8 bases between. Germline CDR1 and CDR2: SEHNR and FQNEAQ (reference sequence). CDR3 length: 11 amino acids.

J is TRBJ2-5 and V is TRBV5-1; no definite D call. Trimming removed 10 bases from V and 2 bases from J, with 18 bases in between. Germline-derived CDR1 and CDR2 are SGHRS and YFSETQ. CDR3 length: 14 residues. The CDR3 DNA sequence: TGCGCCTCAAGCTTGGTTGAGAGGCAAGAGACCCAGTACTTC. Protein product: CASSLVERQETQYF.

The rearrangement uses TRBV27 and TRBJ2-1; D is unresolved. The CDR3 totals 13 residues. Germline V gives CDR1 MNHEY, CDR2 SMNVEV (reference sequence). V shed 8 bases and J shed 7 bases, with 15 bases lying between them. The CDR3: CASEARGRNEQFF. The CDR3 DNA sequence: TGTGCCAGCGAGGCTAGAGGACGGAATGAGCAGTTCTTC.

This chain's CDR3 is CASASAGLAYEQYF. CDR3 in DNA: TGTGCCAGCGCCTCCGCGGGACTAGCCTACGAGCAGTACTTC. The J gene is TRBJ2-7, the V gene TRBV11-1; 8 nucleotides line up with TRBD2. This CDR3 region has 14 residues. Germline V gene sequence: CDR1 SGHAT, CDR2 FQDESV (reference sequence). V lost 8 bases, J lost 2 bases, and 8 bases stayed unmatched.

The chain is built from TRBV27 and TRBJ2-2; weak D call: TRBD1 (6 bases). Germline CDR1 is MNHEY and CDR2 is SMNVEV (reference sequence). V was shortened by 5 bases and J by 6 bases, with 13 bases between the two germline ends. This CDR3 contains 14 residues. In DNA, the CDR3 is TGTGCCAGCAGTGGGTACAGGGTCCCCGGGGAGCTGTTTTTT. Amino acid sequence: CASSGYRVPGELFF.

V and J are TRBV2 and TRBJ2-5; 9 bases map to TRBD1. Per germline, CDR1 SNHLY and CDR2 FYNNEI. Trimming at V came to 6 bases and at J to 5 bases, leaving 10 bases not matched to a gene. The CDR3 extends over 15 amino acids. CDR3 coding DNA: TGTGCCAGCAGGCCGGGACAGGGAGTGCGGGAGACCCAGTACTTC. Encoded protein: CASRPGQGVRETQYF.

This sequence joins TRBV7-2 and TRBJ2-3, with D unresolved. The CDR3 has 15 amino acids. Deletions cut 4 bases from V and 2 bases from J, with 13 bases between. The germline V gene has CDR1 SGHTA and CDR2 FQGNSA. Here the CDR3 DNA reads TGTGCCAGCAGCTCCAACCGATCACCCACAGATACGCAGTATTTT. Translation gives CASSSNRSPTDTQYF.

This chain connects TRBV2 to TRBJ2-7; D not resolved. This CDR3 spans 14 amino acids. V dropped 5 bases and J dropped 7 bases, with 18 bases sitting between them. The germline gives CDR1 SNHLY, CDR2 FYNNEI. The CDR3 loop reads CASSMVQISLEQYF. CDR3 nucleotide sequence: TGTGCCAGCAGTATGGTCCAGATATCTCTTGAGCAGTACTTC.

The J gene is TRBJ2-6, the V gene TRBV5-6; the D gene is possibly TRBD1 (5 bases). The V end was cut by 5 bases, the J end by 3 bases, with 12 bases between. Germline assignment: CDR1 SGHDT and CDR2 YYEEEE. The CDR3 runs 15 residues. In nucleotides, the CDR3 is TGTGCCAGCAGTCCTCAGGGTGGTGGGGCCAACGTCCTGACTTTC. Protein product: CASSPQGGGANVLTF.

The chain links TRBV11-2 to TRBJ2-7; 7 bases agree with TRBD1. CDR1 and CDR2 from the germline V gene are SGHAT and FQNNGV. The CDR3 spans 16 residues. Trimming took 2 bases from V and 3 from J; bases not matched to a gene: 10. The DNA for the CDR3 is TGTGCCAGCAGCTTATACTCCCGGACAGGTATCTACGAGCAGTACTTC. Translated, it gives CASSLYSRTGIYEQYF.

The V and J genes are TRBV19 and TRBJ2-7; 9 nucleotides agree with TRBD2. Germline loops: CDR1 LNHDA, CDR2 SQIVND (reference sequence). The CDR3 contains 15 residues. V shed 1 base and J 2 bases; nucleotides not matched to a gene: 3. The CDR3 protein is CASSIGLAAAYEQYF. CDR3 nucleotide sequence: TGTGCCAGTAGTATAGGACTAGCGGCCGCCTACGAGCAGTACTTC.

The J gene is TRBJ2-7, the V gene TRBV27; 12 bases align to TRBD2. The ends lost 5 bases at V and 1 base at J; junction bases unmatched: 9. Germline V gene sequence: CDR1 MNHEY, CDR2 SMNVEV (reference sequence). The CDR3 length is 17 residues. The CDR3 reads CASSLLRGTSGSYEQYF. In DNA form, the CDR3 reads TGTGCCAGCAGTCTCCTCCGGGGGACTAGCGGGTCCTACGAGCAGTACTTC.

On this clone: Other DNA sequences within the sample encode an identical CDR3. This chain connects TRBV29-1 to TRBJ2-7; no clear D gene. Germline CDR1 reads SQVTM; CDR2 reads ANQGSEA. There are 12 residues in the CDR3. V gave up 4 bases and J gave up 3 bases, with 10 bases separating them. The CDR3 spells CSVVPGNYEQYF. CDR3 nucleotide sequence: TGCAGCGTTGTTCCGGGCAACTACGAGCAGTACTTC.

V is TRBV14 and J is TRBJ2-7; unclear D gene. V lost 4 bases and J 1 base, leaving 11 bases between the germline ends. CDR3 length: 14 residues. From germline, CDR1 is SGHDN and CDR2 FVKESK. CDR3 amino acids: CASSLQEWSYEQYF. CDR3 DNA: TGTGCCAGCAGCCTCCAAGAATGGTCCTACGAGCAGTACTTC.

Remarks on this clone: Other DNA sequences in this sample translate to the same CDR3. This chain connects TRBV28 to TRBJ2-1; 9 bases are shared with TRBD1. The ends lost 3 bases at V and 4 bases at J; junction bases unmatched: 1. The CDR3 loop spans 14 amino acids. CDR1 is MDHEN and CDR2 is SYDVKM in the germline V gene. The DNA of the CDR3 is TGTGCCAGCAGTTTGACAGGGGGGTACAATGAGCAGTTCTTC. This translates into CASSLTGGYNEQFF. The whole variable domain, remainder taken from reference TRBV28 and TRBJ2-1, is DVKVTQSSRYLVKRTGEKVFLECVQDMDHENMFWYRQDPGLGLRLIYFSYDVKMKEKGDIPEGYSVSREKKERFSLILESASTNQTSMYLCASSLTGGYNEQFFGPGTRLTVL.

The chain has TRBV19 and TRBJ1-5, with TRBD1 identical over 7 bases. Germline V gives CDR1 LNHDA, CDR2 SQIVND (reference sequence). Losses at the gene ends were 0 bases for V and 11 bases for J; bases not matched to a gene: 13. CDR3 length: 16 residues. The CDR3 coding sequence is TGTGCCAGTAGTATAGATACAGGACAGGCCCAGTGGTCCCAGCATTTT. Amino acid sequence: CASSIDTGQAQWSQHF.

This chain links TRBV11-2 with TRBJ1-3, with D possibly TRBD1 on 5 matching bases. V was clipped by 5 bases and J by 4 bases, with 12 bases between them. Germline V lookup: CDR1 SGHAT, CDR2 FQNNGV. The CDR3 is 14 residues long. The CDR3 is CASSPGDAGNTIYF. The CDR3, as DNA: TGTGCCAGCAGCCCCGGGGACGCCGGAAACACCATATATTTT.

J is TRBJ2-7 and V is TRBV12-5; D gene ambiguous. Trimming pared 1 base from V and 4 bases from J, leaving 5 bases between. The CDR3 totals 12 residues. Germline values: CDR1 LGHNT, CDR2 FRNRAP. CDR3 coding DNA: TGTGCTAGTGGTTTGGGGAGATACGAGCAGTACTTC. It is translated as CASGLGRYEQYF.